The 22 T cell receptor beta chains reported below all come from one sample, sequenced in a study of blood T cell repertoires in COVID-19. Using immunoSEQ multiplex PCR, the repertoire was profiled, and TCRdb retains in-frame clones only, with some absent. The sample lists about 220,000 clones, 65% to 90% occurring once. Sequencing used peripheral blood. All receptors derive from a woman between 70 and 85 years old with COVID-19, enrolled during active disease.

The chain employs TRBV19 and TRBJ1-1; tentatively, D is TRBD1 (6 bases). Between the trimmed V and J ends, which lost 3 bases and 0 bases, there was a span of 14 bases. The CDR3 is made up of 16 amino acids. Germline assignment: CDR1 LNHDA and CDR2 SQIVND (reference sequence). The CDR3, as DNA: TGTGCCAGTAGTATGAGGGGGGGCGGAGTGAACACTGAAGCTTTCTTT. The encoded protein is CASSMRGGGVNTEAFF.

The chain joins TRBV2 to TRBJ2-7; D might be TRBD1 (5 bases). Germline V CDR1 and CDR2: SNHLY, FYNNEI. The V and J ends lost 5 bases and 9 bases respectively, with 14 bases between them. CDR3 length: 12 residues. CDR3 sequence reads: CASSYDRMGQYF. CDR3 DNA sequence: TGTGCCAGCAGTTATGACAGAATGGGGCAGTACTTC.

This clone was detected once. The V and J genes are TRBV7-3 and TRBJ1-1, with 9 nucleotides matching TRBD1. Germline V gene data show CDR1 as SGHTA and CDR2 as FQGTGA. The CDR3 covers 14 residues. After removal of 5 bases from V and 5 bases from J, the junction contained 6 bases not matched to a gene. CDR3 loop: CASSATGGRTEAFF. The CDR3 DNA is TGTGCCAGCAGCGCGACAGGGGGTAGGACTGAAGCTTTCTTT.

The V and J genes are TRBV2 and TRBJ2-3; no clear D gene. V lost 4 bases and J lost 1, with 12 bases in between. The CDR3 runs 15 residues. The V gene's germline CDR1 is SNHLY and CDR2 FYNNEI. CDR3 residues: CASSVRSPGTDTQYF. DNA of the CDR3: TGTGCCAGCAGTGTCAGATCCCCTGGCACAGATACGCAGTATTTT.

V usage is TRBV19 and J usage is TRBJ2-5; 7 positions agree with TRBD2. The CDR3 runs to 14 residues. Unmatched junction bases numbered 6, after V lost 8 bases and J lost 0 bases. CDR1 LNHDA and CDR2 SQIVND come from the germline V gene (reference sequence). The DNA of the CDR3 is TGTGCCAGTTCCTTGGGGAGGGACCAAGAGACCCAGTACTTC. The encoded protein is CASSLGRDQETQYF.

The gene calls are TRBV29-1 and TRBJ1-4, with D hard to call. CDR3 length: 15 amino acids. V lost 0 bases and J lost 8, with 16 bases in between. The germline V gene has CDR1 SQVTM and CDR2 ANQGSEA. In DNA form, the CDR3 reads TGCAGCGTTGAAGACCCTTTTGGCAACGGGGAAAAACTGTTTTTT. Translation gives CSVEDPFGNGEKLFF.

The V and J genes are TRBV29-1 and TRBJ2-3, with TRBD1 matching over 9 bases. Germline V gene lookup returns CDR1 SQVTM and CDR2 ANQGSEA. The CDR3 length is 14 residues. The J segment lost 5 bases and the V segment lost 2 bases, leaving 5 bases of the junction unmatched. CDR3 amino acids: CSVENRGQGDTQYF. DNA for the CDR3: TGCAGCGTTGAAAACAGGGGGCAGGGAGATACGCAGTATTTT.

V is TRBV12-5 and J is TRBJ1-5, with a tentative D call TRBD1 (6 bases). Germline CDR1 is LGHNT and CDR2 is FRNRAP. With 1 base removed from V and 4 bases from J, the gap between germline ends came to 8 bases. This CDR3 comprises 14 residues. The DNA for the CDR3 is TGTGCTAGTGGTTTGGGGACAGAAAATCAGCCCCAGCATTTT. Protein: CASGLGTENQPQHF.

This clone has a single count. The chain has TRBV6-5 and TRBJ1-1, with 7 bases matching TRBD1. J was trimmed by 0 bases and V by 8 bases; bases with no gene match: 9. Germline loops: CDR1 MNHEY, CDR2 SVGAGI. This CDR3 is 15 amino acids long. As DNA, the CDR3 is TGTGCCAGCGGGCGACAGGGAGCAATGAACACTGAAGCTTTCTTT. Translation gives CASGRQGAMNTEAFF.

This clone was detected a few times. V is TRBV15 and J is TRBJ2-7; 10 positions match TRBD2. Unmatched junction bases numbered 3, after V lost 2 bases and J lost 2 bases. Germline CDR1 and CDR2: LNHNV and YYDKDF (reference sequence). The CDR3 contains 15 residues. The CDR3 bases are TGTGCCACCAGCAGAACCGGGACTAGCGCCTACGAGCAGTACTTC. Protein product: CATSRTGTSAYEQYF.

The rearrangement links TRBV18 to TRBJ2-5; 9 bases map to TRBD1. The length of the CDR3 is 14 residues. Per germline, CDR1 KGHSH and CDR2 LQKENI. Trimming removed 6 bases from V and 4 bases from J; junction bases left unmatched: 6. The CDR3 sequence: CASSQDRGGETQYF. The CDR3 DNA reads as TGTGCCAGCTCTCAGGACAGGGGTGGAGAGACCCAGTACTTC.

This clone was seen repeatedly, ten times or more. The chain joins TRBV4-1 to TRBJ1-1; the match to TRBD1 covers 7 bases. Losses at the gene ends were 5 bases for V and 0 bases for J; bases not matched to a gene: 12. This CDR3 spans 17 amino acids. CDR1 MGHRA and CDR2 YSYEKL come from the germline V gene. The CDR3 coding sequence is TGCGCCAGCAGCTCGACAGGGACCGTAACTATGAACACTGAAGCTTTCTTT. Translating it yields CASSSTGTVTMNTEAFF.

The J gene is TRBJ2-1, the V gene TRBV11-1, with 12 bases aligning to TRBD2. CDR3 length: 16 residues. The J segment lost 9 bases and the V segment lost 1 base, leaving 7 bases of the junction unmatched. Looked up from germline, CDR1 is SGHAT and CDR2 is FQDESV (reference sequence). The CDR3 is CASSLGGKLAGGEQFF. CDR3 DNA: TGTGCCAGCAGCTTAGGAGGAAAACTAGCGGGAGGTGAGCAGTTCTTC.

The CDR3 DNA reads TGTGCCAGTAGTATATTGGGCTATGAGCAGTTCTTC. It yields the protein CASSILGYEQFF. The chain is built from TRBV19 and TRBJ2-1; D is ambiguous. The CDR3 spans 12 residues. V was trimmed by 2 bases and J by 8 bases, leaving 7 bases between them. Per germline, CDR1 LNHDA and CDR2 SQIVND (reference sequence).

This sequence joins TRBV19 and TRBJ1-5, with 8 bases that match TRBD1. The germline CDR1 and CDR2 sequences are LNHDA and SQIVND (reference sequence). The CDR3 is 17 residues long. Trimming removed 3 bases from V and 4 bases from J; junction bases left unmatched: 11. The CDR3 sequence: CASSIQGDRFLNQPQHF. CDR3 coding DNA: TGTGCCAGTAGTATTCAGGGGGACAGGTTTCTTAATCAGCCCCAGCATTTT.

The J gene is TRBJ1-5, the V gene TRBV28, with 7 bases matching TRBD1. CDR1 and CDR2 (germline): MDHEN, SYDVKM. CDR3 length equals 17 residues. V dropped 3 bases and J dropped 6; count of bases not matched to a gene: 14. CDR3 sequence reads: CASSLGPRGEESQPQHF. The CDR3 DNA reads TGTGCCAGCAGTTTGGGCCCCAGGGGGGAGGAGAGTCAGCCCCAGCATTTT.

V and J are TRBV4-2 and TRBJ2-1; 8 nucleotides match TRBD1. The junction had 8 bases not matched to a gene; V was cut back by 4 bases and J by 3 bases. The V gene's germline CDR1 is LGHNA and CDR2 YNFKEQ. This CDR3 has 16 residues. CDR3 DNA sequence: TGTGCCAGCAGCCCGACCGGGACAGGTTACTACAATGAGCAGTTCTTC. Its protein is CASSPTGTGYYNEQFF.

The CDR3 coding sequence is TGTGCCAGCAGTTATGGGGACAGCTACGAGCAGTACTTC. Its protein product is CASSYGDSYEQYF. J is TRBJ2-7 and V is TRBV6-2 or TRBV6-3; TRBD1 aligns across 7 bases. The trim removed 3 bases at V and 3 bases at J, leaving 2 bases unmatched. The CDR3 loop spans 13 amino acids. Per the germline V gene, CDR1 is MNHEY and CDR2 is SVGEGT.

This chain uses TRBV28 with TRBJ2-5, with a tentative D call TRBD2 (6 bases). Between the trimmed V and J ends, which lost 5 bases and 5 bases, there was a span of 15 bases. The CDR3 totals 14 residues. Germline values: CDR1 MDHEN, CDR2 SYDVKM. CDR3 sequence: CASSPQSRGETQYF. CDR3 nucleotide sequence: TGTGCCAGCAGTCCACAGTCCCGGGGGGAGACCCAGTACTTC.

The CDR3 sequence is CSVFGTPNTEAFF. The CDR3 bases are TGCAGCGTTTTCGGGACACCGAACACTGAAGCTTTCTTT. This sequence joins TRBV29-1 and TRBJ1-1; tentatively, D is TRBD1 (6 bases). This CDR3 spans 13 amino acids. CDR1 and CDR2 (germline): SQVTM, ANQGSEA. Trimming removed 5 bases at V and 1 base at J, with 11 bases between.

V and J are TRBV2 and TRBJ2-1, with D tentatively TRBD2 (6 bases). This CDR3 region has 15 residues. Trimming stripped 3 bases from V and 8 bases from J, with 17 bases between. CDR1 and CDR2 from the germline V gene are SNHLY and FYNNEI. The CDR3 DNA is TGTGCCAGCAGTGATACCGGACTAAAAGGGGATGAGCAGTTCTTC. It codes for CASSDTGLKGDEQFF.

V usage is TRBV19 and J usage is TRBJ1-5, with D possibly TRBD1 on 5 matching bases. V was cut by 3 bases and J by 6 bases, with 12 bases left in between. Germline-derived CDR1 and CDR2 are LNHDA and SQIVND (reference sequence). The length of the CDR3 is 14 residues. CDR3 residues: CASSIFREAQPQHF. The CDR3 bases are TGTGCCAGTAGTATCTTCAGGGAGGCTCAGCCCCAGCATTTT.